A selection of T cell receptor beta chains follows, all from one sample in a study of cytomegalovirus exposure and HLA in healthy donors. Repertoires were generated with immunoSEQ multiplex PCR, while TCRdb's copy carries only in-frame clones and drops some. The repertoire shows 40,000 or so clones; the top ten hold about 3%. The material sequenced was PBMCs. The receptors shown here come from a woman aged 25 to 39 in good health and CMV-seropositive. Each CDR3 is given with its conserved first and last residue. A D gene is named only where the DNA matches it firmly.

v_call	d_call	j_call	cdr3_length	cdr3_nt	cdr3_aa
TRBV19	TRBD2	TRBJ2-2	16	TGTGCCAGTCTCCCGGGGAGCGGGGGTTACTCCGGGGAGCTGTTTTTT	CASLPGSGGYSGELFF
TRBV11-2	TRBD1	TRBJ1-2	17	TGTGCCAGCAGCCCCCGGGGACAGGGGGAGAGAAACTATGGCTACACCTTC	CASSPRGQGERNYGYTF
TRBV29-1	-	TRBJ2-2	14	TGCAGCGTTGGACGGGGTCCGAACACCGGGGAGCTGTTTTTT	CSVGRGPNTGELFF
TRBV29-1	TRBD2	TRBJ2-5	15	TGCAGCGTCGATAAGACTAGCGGGGGGGACGAGACCCAGTACTTC	CSVDKTSGGDETQYF
TRBV28	TRBD1	TRBJ1-2	13	TGTGCCAGCAGACAGGGGGGTAACTATGGCTACACCTTC	CASRQGGNYGYTF
TRBV7-2	-	TRBJ1-1	15	TGTGCCAGCAGCTTATCTATTCTATCGAACACTGAAGCTTTCTTT	CASSLSILSNTEAFF
TRBV7-9	-	TRBJ1-5	13	TGTGCCACTGCAGAGGATAGCAATCAGCCCCAGCATTTT	CATAEDSNQPQHF
TRBV29-1	TRBD2	TRBJ2-3	14	TGCAGCGTTGCCTACGGACTAGGATCAGATACGCAGTATTTT	CSVAYGLGSDTQYF
TRBV6-6	-	TRBJ1-4	12	TGTGCCAGCCAGCCTGATGCGGGGCCTGGGTTTTTT	CASQPDAGPGFF
TRBV4-2	-	TRBJ1-2	16	TGTGCCAGCAGCCAAGAGGGACTGACCGTGGTAGATGGCTACACCTTC	CASSQEGLTVVDGYTF
TRBV5-1	TRBD1	TRBJ2-5	14	TGCGCCAGCAGCGGGGGACAGAGCCAAGAGACCCAGTACTTC	CASSGGQSQETQYF
TRBV6-5	TRBD1	TRBJ2-3	14	TGTGCCAGCATAAGGGGACAGGCACCAGATACGCAGTATTTT	CASIRGQAPDTQYF
TRBV7-9	TRBD2	TRBJ2-5	15	TGTGCCAGCAGCTTAGATACCGGGACTAGGAGGGCCCAGTACTTC	CASSLDTGTRRAQYF
TRBV5-4	-	TRBJ2-7	15	TGTGCCAGCAGCTTTGAGTCGCCGGGGGTAGGGGAGCAGTACTTC	CASSFESPGVGEQYF
TRBV7-2	-	TRBJ1-4	14	TGTGCCAGCAGCCCCGGGGGGGGTAATGAAAAACTGTTTTTT	CASSPGGGNEKLFF
TRBV4-1	-	TRBJ1-5	14	TGCGCCAGCAGCCAAAGGCAGGGATTGCAGCCCCAGCATTTT	CASSQRQGLQPQHF
TRBV10-3	-	TRBJ1-2	12	TGTGCCATCAGTGACGAGGGCTATGGCTACAACTTC	CAISDEGYGYNF
TRBV13	-	TRBJ2-3	15	TGTGCCAGCAGCCCTGCTGGGGGGGCAGGAGATACGCAGTATTTT	CASSPAGGAGDTQYF
TRBV19	TRBD2	TRBJ2-1	14	TGTGCCAGTAGCACTAGCGGGGCCTACAATGAGCAGTTCTTC	CASSTSGAYNEQFF